This T cell receptor beta chain was documented in a study of Ad26.COV2.S vaccination and SARS-CoV-2 variants. Study conclusions and caveats: Vaccine and placebo recipients had comparable breadth of non-spike TCRs.

Clones were read by immunoSEQ multiplex PCR, and TCRdb kept only the in-frame ones, dropping some. Of roughly 150,000 clones in the sample, roughly 85% were seen once. Only a few counts were recorded for this clone. Its antigen is unidentified. Germline V gene sequence: CDR1 SGHAT, CDR2 FQNNGV. V was cut by 11 bases and J by 4 bases, with 17 bases left in between. There are 13 residues in the CDR3. This specimen was peripheral blood, taken after recovery from COVID-19. The TCR was taken from a human donor who had recovered from COVID-19. This sequence joins TRBV11-2 and TRBJ1-1; D is perhaps TRBD1 (5 bases). CDR3: CAGGGARFTEAFF. CDR3 bases: TGTGCCGGTGGAGGGGCGAGGTTCACTGAAGCTTTCTTT.